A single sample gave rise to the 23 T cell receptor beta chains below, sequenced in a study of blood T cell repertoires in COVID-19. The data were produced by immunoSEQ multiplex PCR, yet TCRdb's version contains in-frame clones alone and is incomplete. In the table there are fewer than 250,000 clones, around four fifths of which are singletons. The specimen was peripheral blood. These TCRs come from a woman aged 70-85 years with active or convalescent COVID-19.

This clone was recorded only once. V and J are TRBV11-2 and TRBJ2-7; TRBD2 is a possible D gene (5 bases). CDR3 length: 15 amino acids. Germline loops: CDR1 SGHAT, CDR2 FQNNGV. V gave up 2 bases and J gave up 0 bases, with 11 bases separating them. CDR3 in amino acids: CASSLSSGLSYEQYF. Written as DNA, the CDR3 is TGTGCCAGCAGCTTAAGCAGCGGCCTCTCCTACGAGCAGTACTTC.

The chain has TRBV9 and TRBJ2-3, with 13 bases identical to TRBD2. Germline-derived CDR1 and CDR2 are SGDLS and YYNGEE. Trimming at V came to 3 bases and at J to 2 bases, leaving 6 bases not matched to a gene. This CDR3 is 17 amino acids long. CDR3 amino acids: CASSEGLAGPYTDTQYF. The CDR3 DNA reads TGTGCCAGCAGCGAGGGACTAGCGGGACCATACACAGATACGCAGTATTTT.

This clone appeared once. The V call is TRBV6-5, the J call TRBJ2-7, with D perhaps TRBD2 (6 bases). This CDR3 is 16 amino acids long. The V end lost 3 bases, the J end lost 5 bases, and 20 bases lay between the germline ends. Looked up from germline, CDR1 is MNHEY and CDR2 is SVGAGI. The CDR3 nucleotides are TGTGCCAGCAGTTATTCCTCAGGGACTTCTAAGGACGAGCAGTACTTC. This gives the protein CASSYSSGTSKDEQYF.

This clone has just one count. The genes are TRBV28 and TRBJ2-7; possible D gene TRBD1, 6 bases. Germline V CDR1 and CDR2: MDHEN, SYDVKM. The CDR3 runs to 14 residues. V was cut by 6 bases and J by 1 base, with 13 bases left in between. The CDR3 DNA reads TGTGCCAGCAGGCTGACAGGTCTATCCTACGAGCAGTACTTC. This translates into CASRLTGLSYEQYF.

The CDR3 DNA follows: TGTGCCAGCAGCACTCCGACTAGCGGGAGTACCGAGCAGTACTTC. Translation: CASSTPTSGSTEQYF. The genes are TRBV7-9 and TRBJ2-7; TRBD2 matches 12 bases. The CDR3 is made up of 15 amino acids. V shed 5 bases, J shed 6 bases, and the junction held 8 bases outside the gene matches. In germline, CDR1 is SEHNR, CDR2 FQNEAQ (reference sequence).

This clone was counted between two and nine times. This chain's CDR3 is CASTATGNRNQPQHF. The CDR3 DNA reads TGTGCCAGCACCGCGACAGGGAATCGCAATCAGCCCCAGCATTTT. The V and J genes are TRBV2 and TRBJ1-5; 7 bases map to TRBD1. Germline V gene sequence: CDR1 SNHLY, CDR2 FYNNEI. The CDR3 has 15 amino acids. With 7 bases clipped from V and 2 bases from J, the junction kept 8 bases outside the gene matches.

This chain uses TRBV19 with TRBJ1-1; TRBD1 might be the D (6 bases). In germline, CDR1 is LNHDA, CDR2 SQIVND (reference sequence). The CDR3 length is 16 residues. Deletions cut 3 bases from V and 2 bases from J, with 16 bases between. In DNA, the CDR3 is TGTGCCAGTAGTATCGACCTCGGACAGACCAACACTGAAGCTTTCTTT. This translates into CASSIDLGQTNTEAFF.

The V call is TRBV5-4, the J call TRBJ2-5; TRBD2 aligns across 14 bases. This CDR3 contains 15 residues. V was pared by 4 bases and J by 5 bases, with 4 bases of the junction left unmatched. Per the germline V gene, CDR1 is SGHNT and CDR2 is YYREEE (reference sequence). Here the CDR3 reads CASSGTSGSWETQYF. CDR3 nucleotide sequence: TGTGCCAGCAGCGGGACTAGCGGGAGTTGGGAGACCCAGTACTTC.

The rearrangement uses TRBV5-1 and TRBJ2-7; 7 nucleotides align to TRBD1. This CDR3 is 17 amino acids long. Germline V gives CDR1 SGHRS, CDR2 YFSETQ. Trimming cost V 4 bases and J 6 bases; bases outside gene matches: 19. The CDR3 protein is CASSLVPNRGSSSEQYF. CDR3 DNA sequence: TGCGCCAGCAGCCTGGTTCCTAACAGGGGATCCTCTAGCGAGCAGTACTTC. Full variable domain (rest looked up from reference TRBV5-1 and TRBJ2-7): KAGVTQTPRYLIKTRGQQVTLSCSPISGHRSVSWYQQTPGQGLQFLFEYFSETQRNKGNFPGRFSGRQFSNSRSEMNVSTLELGDSALYLCASSLVPNRGSSSEQYFGPGTRLTVT.

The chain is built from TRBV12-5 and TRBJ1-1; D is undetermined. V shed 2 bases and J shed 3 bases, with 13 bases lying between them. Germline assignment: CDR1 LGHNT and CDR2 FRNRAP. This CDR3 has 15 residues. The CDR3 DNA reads TGTGCTAGTGGTTTGTCCCCGGGAAGGGACACTGAAGCTTTCTTT. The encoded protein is CASGLSPGRDTEAFF.

The CDR3: CASSEDYRELYGYTF. The CDR3 DNA reads TGTGCCAGCAGTGAAGACTACAGGGAGCTCTATGGCTACACCTTC. The V gene is TRBV6-1, the J gene TRBJ1-2, with TRBD1 as a possible D gene (6 bases). CDR3 length equals 15 residues. The germline V and J ends were trimmed by 1 base and 4 bases, with 13 bases remaining between them. Germline CDR1 is MNHNS and CDR2 is SASEGT.

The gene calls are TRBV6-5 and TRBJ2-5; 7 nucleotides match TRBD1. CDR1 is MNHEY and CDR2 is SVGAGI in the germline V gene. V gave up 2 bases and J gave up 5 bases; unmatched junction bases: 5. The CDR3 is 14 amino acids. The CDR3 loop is CASSYGTQGETQYF. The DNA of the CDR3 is TGTGCCAGCAGTTACGGGACACAGGGGGAGACCCAGTACTTC.

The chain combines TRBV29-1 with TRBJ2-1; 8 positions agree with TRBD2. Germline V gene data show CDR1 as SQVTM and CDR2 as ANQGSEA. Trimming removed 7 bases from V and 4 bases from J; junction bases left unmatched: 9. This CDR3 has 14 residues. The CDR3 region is CSADSGVGYNEQFF. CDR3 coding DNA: TGCAGCGCTGATAGCGGGGTGGGTTACAATGAGCAGTTCTTC.

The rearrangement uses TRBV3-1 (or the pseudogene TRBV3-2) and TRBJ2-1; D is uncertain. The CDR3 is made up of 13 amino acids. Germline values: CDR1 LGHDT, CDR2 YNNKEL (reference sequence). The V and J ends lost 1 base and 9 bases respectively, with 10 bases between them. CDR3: CASSQVVLGEQFF. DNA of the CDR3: TGTGCCAGCAGCCAAGTGGTCCTCGGTGAGCAGTTCTTC.

The CDR3 here is CASSFLLGDSGEQYF. The CDR3 DNA reads TGCGCCAGCAGCTTTCTCCTGGGAGACTCTGGGGAGCAGTACTTC. This chain joins TRBV5-1 and TRBJ2-7, with D possibly being TRBD2 (5 bases). V lost 2 bases, J lost 7 bases, and 19 bases lay in between. Germline V gene data show CDR1 as SGHRS and CDR2 as YFSETQ. CDR3 size: 15 residues.

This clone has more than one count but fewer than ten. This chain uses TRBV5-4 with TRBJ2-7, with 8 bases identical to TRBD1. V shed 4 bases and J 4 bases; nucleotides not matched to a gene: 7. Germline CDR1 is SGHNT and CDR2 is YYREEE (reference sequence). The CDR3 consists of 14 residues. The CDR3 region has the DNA TGTGCCAGCAGCCGATCAGGGGGCCGATACGAGCAGTACTTC. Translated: CASSRSGGRYEQYF. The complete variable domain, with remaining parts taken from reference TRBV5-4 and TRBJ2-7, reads ETGVTQSPTHLIKTRGQQVTLRCSSQSGHNTVSWYQQALGQGPQFIFQYYREEENGRGNFPPRFSGLQFPNYSSELNVNALELDDSALYLCASSRSGGRYEQYFGPGTRLTVT.

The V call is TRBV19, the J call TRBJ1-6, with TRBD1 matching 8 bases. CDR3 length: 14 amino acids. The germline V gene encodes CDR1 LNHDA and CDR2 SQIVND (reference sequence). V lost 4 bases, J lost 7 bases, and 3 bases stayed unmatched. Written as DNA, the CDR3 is TGTGCCAGTAGTACCTACAGGGGGAATTCACCCCTCCACTTT. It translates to CASSTYRGNSPLHF.

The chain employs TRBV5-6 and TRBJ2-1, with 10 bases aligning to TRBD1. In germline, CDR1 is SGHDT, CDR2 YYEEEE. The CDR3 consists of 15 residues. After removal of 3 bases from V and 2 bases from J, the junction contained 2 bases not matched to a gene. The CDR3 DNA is TGTGCCAGCAGCTCGGGACAGGGGACCTACAATGAGCAGTTCTTC. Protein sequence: CASSSGQGTYNEQFF.

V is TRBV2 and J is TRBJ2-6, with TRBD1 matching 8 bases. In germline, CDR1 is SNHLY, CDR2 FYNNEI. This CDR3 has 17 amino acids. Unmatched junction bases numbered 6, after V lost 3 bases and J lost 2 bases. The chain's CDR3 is CASSEDRAVPGANVLTF. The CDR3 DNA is TGTGCCAGCAGTGAGGACAGGGCGGTTCCTGGGGCCAACGTCCTGACTTTC.

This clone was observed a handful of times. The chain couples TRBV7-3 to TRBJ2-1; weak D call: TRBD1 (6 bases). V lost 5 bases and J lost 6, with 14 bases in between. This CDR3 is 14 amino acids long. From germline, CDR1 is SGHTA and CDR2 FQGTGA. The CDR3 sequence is CASSIMGASNEQFF. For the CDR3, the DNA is TGTGCCAGCAGCATTATGGGGGCGTCCAATGAGCAGTTCTTC.

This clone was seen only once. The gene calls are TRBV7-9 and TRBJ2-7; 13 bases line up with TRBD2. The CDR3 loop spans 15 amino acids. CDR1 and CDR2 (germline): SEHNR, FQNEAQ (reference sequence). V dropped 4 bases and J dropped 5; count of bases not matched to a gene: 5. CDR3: CASSSGTSGNDEQYF. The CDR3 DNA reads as TGTGCCAGCAGCTCTGGGACTAGCGGGAACGACGAGCAGTACTTC.

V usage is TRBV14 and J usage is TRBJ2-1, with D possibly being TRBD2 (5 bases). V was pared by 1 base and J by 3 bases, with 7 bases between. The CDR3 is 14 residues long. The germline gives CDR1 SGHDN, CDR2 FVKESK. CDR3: CASSQAGFYNEQFF. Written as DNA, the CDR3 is TGTGCCAGCAGCCAAGCGGGATTCTACAATGAGCAGTTCTTC.

The chain's CDR3 is CASSARGPSSYNEQFF. As DNA, the CDR3 is TGTGCCAGCAGTGCGCGGGGCCCGAGCTCCTACAATGAGCAGTTCTTC. V gene TRBV6-1 combines with J gene TRBJ2-1; weak D call: TRBD2 (6 bases). The CDR3 extends over 16 amino acids. Trimming took 4 bases from V and 0 from J, leaving 13 bases between them. Germline V gene data show CDR1 as MNHNS and CDR2 as SASEGT.